This section outlines one T cell receptor (beta chain) sequence together with its context. The CDR3 is 16 residues long. The trim removed 6 bases at V and 5 bases at J, leaving 9 bases unmatched. Germline V CDR1 and CDR2: MNHEY, SMNVEV (reference sequence). This specimen comes from a study of technical replicates of blood from a handful of donors. Libraries were prepared by immunoSEQ multiplex PCR; TCRdb keeps only in-frame clonotypes and omits some of them. The sample includes 55,000 to 85,000 clones, approximately 97% of them seen just once. This TCR was sampled from a human donor in good health. The chain combines TRBV27 with TRBJ2-1; 11 bases are shared with TRBD2. Sequenced: T cells isolated from PBMCs. Written as DNA, the CDR3 is TGTGCCAGCAGCGGTATAGCGGGGGGGCCCCACAATGAGCAGTTCTTC. Encoded protein: CASSGIAGGPHNEQFF.